A single sample is the source of the 15 T cell receptor beta chains below, sequenced in a study of T cells in Graves' hyperthyroidism and ophthalmopathy. TCR beta CDR3 regions were amplified from RNA. During a first-round RT-PCR of the TCR CDR3, the HTBI primer set was used. TCRdb analysed the multiplex PCR reads with MiXCR anew, one entry per CDR3 protein. The sample yields 200,000 to 300,000 distinct CDR3 sequences, approximately 23% seen once. Sequencing was performed on blood. These receptor sequences come from a woman aged 40 to 49 with Graves' ophthalmopathy.

In its sample, this clonotype was seen many times. This clone may be a read error of a much larger clone one base away. The chain uses TRBV9 and TRBJ2-7, with D tentatively TRBD1 or TRBD2 (6 bases each). Trimming removed 0 bases at V and 3 bases at J, with 13 bases between. There are 15 residues in the CDR3. Germline CDR1 reads SGDLS; CDR2 reads YYNGEE. The CDR3 DNA reads TGTGCCAGCAGCGTAGACGGGGGCGTGAACTACGAGCAGTACTTC. Translation gives CASSVDGGVNYEQYF.

This clonotype was seen many times. This CDR3 is CASSYSREGLSYEQYF. The DNA of the CDR3 is TGTGCCAGCAGTTACTCCCGGGAGGGTCTCAGTTACGAGCAGTACTTC. The chain combines TRBV6-5 with TRBJ2-7, with TRBD2 matching over 8 bases. Germline CDR1 is MNHEY and CDR2 is SVGAGI. The CDR3 length is 16 residues. Trimming took 0 bases from V and 4 from J; bases not matched to a gene: 8.

This clonotype was counted at least ten times. The V gene is TRBV6-1, the J gene TRBJ2-7; D remains unclear. The CDR3 consists of 14 residues. Germline V lookup: CDR1 MNHNS, CDR2 SASEGT. Trimming took 6 bases from V and 9 from J, leaving 21 bases between them. The CDR3: CASSAQGPTWGQYF. The CDR3 DNA sequence: TGTGCCAGCAGCGCCCAAGGACCGACTTGGGGGCAGTACTTC.

This clonotype was detected ten times or more. The V call is TRBV12-3 or TRBV12-4, the J call TRBJ1-1; 7 bases fit TRBD1. With 3 bases clipped from V and 4 bases from J, the junction kept 5 bases outside the gene matches. This CDR3 has 14 amino acids. CDR3 amino acids: CASSFGQGVTEAFF. The CDR3 nucleotides read TGTGCCAGCAGTTTCGGGCAGGGGGTCACTGAAGCTTTCTTT.

The chain links TRBV20-1 to TRBJ2-1; 9 nucleotides line up with TRBD2. J gave up 7 bases and V 5 bases, and 12 bases lay outside the gene matches. CDR1 DFQATT and CDR2 SNEGSKA come from the germline V gene (reference sequence). This CDR3 contains 15 residues. The CDR3, as DNA: TGCAGTGCTCGCGAAATCCAGCGGGAGGCGAATGAGCAGTTCTTC. The encoded protein is CSAREIQREANEQFF.

This clonotype was recorded many times. For the CDR3, the DNA is TGTGCCAGCAGGAATAACAGGGTCCGCAATCAGCCCCAGCATTTT. This encodes CASRNNRVRNQPQHF. The genes are TRBV28 and TRBJ1-5, with D tentatively TRBD1 (6 bases). V lost 6 bases and J 2 bases, leaving 14 bases between the germline ends. CDR3 length equals 15 residues. Germline assignment: CDR1 MDHEN and CDR2 SYDVKM.

This clonotype was counted at least ten times. The chain recombines TRBV12-3 or TRBV12-4 with TRBJ1-1, with TRBD1 as a possible D gene (6 bases). Trimming left V 6 bases short and J 2 bases short, with 16 bases between. This CDR3 contains 15 residues. DNA of the CDR3: TGTGCCAGCAGGGAGATCGGGACAATCAACACTGAAGCTTTCTTT. This codes for CASREIGTINTEAFF.

This clonotype showed up just a few times. Being one base from a much bigger clone, this may be a read error. CDR3 sequence (DNA): TGTGCCAGCAGTCATCAGGTCCGGAACACTGAAGCTTTCTTT. This encodes CASSHQVRNTEAFF. This sequence joins TRBV6-1 and TRBJ1-1; D is unresolved. Germline V gives CDR1 MNHNS, CDR2 SASEGT. This CDR3 spans 14 amino acids. The V gene lost 5 bases and the J gene lost 1 base, with 11 bases spanning the gap.

At least ten counts were recorded for this clonotype. This chain connects TRBV27 to TRBJ2-7, with no clear D. The CDR3 length is 13 residues. The germline V and J ends were trimmed by 0 bases and 6 bases, with 9 bases remaining between them. The germline V gene has CDR1 MNHEY and CDR2 SMNVEV (reference sequence). The DNA of the CDR3 is TGTGCCAGCAGTTTATCTGGCGGAGTCGAGCAGTACTTC. It encodes CASSLSGGVEQYF.

This clonotype was found many times. This chain joins TRBV27 and TRBJ1-1; 11 positions agree with TRBD1. CDR1 and CDR2 from the germline V gene are MNHEY and SMNVEV (reference sequence). Trimming removed 5 bases from V and 3 bases from J; junction bases left unmatched: 5. This CDR3 has 15 amino acids. CDR3 amino acids: CASSPWTGGDTEAFF. In nucleotides, the CDR3 is TGTGCCAGCAGTCCATGGACAGGGGGCGACACTGAAGCTTTCTTT.

This clonotype was seen ten or more times. As DNA, the CDR3 is TGCAGTGCTAGAGAGGACTGGCAAGAGACCCAGTACTTC. Amino acid sequence: CSAREDWQETQYF. The chain combines TRBV20-1 with TRBJ2-5, with D perhaps TRBD2 (5 bases). Per the germline V gene, CDR1 is DFQATT and CDR2 is SNEGSKA (reference sequence). There are 13 residues in the CDR3. Trimming pared 0 bases from V and 2 bases from J, leaving 7 bases between.

The genes are TRBV6-2 or TRBV6-3 and TRBJ1-5; TRBD1 agrees at 7 bases. There are 15 residues in the CDR3. Unmatched junction bases numbered 17, after V lost 10 bases and J lost 8 bases. Germline V lookup: CDR1 MNHEY, CDR2 SVGEGT. Written as DNA, the CDR3 is TGTGCCACCACCGGACTCCAGGGGACAGTGAAGCCCCAGCATTTT. This translates into CATTGLQGTVKPQHF.

This clonotype appeared many times. The chain combines TRBV30 with TRBJ1-2; D is possibly TRBD1 (5 bases). The germline V and J ends were trimmed by 0 bases and 1 base, with 15 bases remaining between them. The germline V gene has CDR1 GTSNPN and CDR2 SVGIG (reference sequence). CDR3 length: 16 amino acids. CDR3 in amino acids: CAWSVRGADFNYGYTF. The CDR3 DNA follows: TGTGCCTGGAGTGTACGCGGGGCAGACTTTAACTATGGCTACACCTTC.

CDR3 sequence reads: CASSEYGGTGVETQYF. CDR3 DNA: TGTGCCAGCAGTGAATATGGGGGGACAGGGGTCGAGACCCAGTACTTC. The genes are TRBV25-1 and TRBJ2-5, with TRBD1 identical over 10 bases. With 0 bases clipped from V and 5 bases from J, the junction kept 6 bases outside the gene matches. Germline CDR1 MGHDK, CDR2 SYGVNS. The CDR3 is made up of 16 amino acids. Full variable domain (remainder filled in from reference TRBV25-1 and TRBJ2-5): EADIYQTPRYLVIGTGKKITLECSQTMGHDKMYWYQQDPGMELHLIHYSYGVNSTEKGDLSSESTVSRIRTEHFPLTLESARPSHTSQYLCASSEYGGTGVETQYFGPGTRLLVL.

This clonotype occurred many times. The rearrangement uses TRBV18 and TRBJ1-2, with D tentatively TRBD1 (5 bases). Deletions cut 0 bases from V and 1 base from J, with 9 bases between. Per germline, CDR1 KGHSH and CDR2 LQKENI. This CDR3 comprises 15 residues. CDR3 bases: TGTGCCAGCTCACCACCGGCAGGGTTTAACTATGGCTACACCTTC. It yields the protein CASSPPAGFNYGYTF.